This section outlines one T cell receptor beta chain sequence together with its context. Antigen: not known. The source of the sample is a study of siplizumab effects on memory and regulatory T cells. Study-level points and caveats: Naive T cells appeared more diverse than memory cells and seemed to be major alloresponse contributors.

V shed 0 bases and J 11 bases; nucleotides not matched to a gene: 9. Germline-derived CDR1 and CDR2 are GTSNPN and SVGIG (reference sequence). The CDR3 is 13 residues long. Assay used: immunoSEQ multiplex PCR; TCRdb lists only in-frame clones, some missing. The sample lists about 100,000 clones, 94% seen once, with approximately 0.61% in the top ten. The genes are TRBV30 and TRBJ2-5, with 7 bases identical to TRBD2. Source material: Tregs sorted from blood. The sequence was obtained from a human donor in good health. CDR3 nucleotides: TGTGCCTGGAGTGTTACCAGCGGGATCGGGCAGTACTTC. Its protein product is CAWSVTSGIGQYF. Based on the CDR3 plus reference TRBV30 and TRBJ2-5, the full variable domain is SQTIHQWPATLVQPVGSPLSLECTVEGTSNPNLYWYRQAAGRGLQLLFYSVGIGQISSEVPQNLSASRPQDRQFILSSKKLLLSDSGFYLCAWSVTSGIGQYFGPGTRLLVL.